The TCR beta chain described here comes from a study of blood T cell repertoires in COVID-19. Across the study: Both acute and convalescent COVID-19 samples were obtained from the United States, Italy and Spain. Sources were T cells, B-cell-depleted T cells, or PBMCs; the material itself was cDNA or gDNA.

Original methodology: Nucleated cell counts were estimated from reference gene primer amplification. Sequencing used immunoSEQ multiplex PCR; TCRdb keeps in-frame clones, though not all of them. That table gives V, J and clone size, and the DNA gave D and trimming. The sample consists of fewer than 35,000 clones, approximately 91% of them appearing once. From germline, CDR1 is SGDLS and CDR2 YYNGEE. This CDR3 is 14 amino acids long. The V end was cut by 0 bases, the J end by 0 bases, with 6 bases between. The genes are TRBV9 and TRBJ1-1, with D uncertain. The sequenced material came from peripheral blood. This receptor was taken from a woman of 80 years or more with active or convalescent COVID-19. The CDR3 loop is CASSVVDLNTEAFF. The CDR3 DNA reads TGTGCCAGCAGCGTAGTCGACTTGAACACTGAAGCTTTCTTT. The entire variable domain, with the rest obtained from reference TRBV9 and TRBJ1-1, is as follows: DSGVTQTPKHLITATGQRVTLRCSPRSGDLSVYWYQQSLDQGLQFLIQYYNGEERAKGNILERFSAQQFPDLHSELNLSSLELGDSALYFCASSVVDLNTEAFFGQGTRLTVV.